The clone carrying this T cell receptor beta chain has only a few counts. Its antigen is unknown. The sample belongs to a study of cytomegalovirus exposure and HLA in healthy donors. This CDR3 is 18 amino acids long. Germline CDR1 and CDR2: LNHDA and SQIVND (reference sequence). Trimming removed 1 base at V and 7 bases at J, with 22 bases between. The PCR contained 60 Vbeta and 13 Jbeta primers. Repertoires were generated with immunoSEQ multiplex PCR, while TCRdb's copy carries only in-frame clones and drops some. The data contain approximately 90,000 clones, around three quarters of them singletons. The study, taken as a whole, reports: Presence/absence analysis assumed near-uniform sequencing depth across donors.

The chain couples TRBV19 to TRBJ2-2; tentative D call: TRBD1 (5 bases). The material sequenced was PBMCs. This sequence originates from a male donor in good health and CMV-seronegative. The CDR3 bases are TGTGCCAGTAGTATAGCCCCCCCCAGGGTCGGATGGGGCGGGGAGCTGTTTTTT. This sequence encodes CASSIAPPRVGWGGELFF.